One and the same sample provided the 29 T cell receptor beta chains below, sequenced in a study of long-term antiretroviral therapy in people with HIV. At the survey level, the v3.0 immunoSEQ assay was run. Profiling relied on immunoSEQ multiplex PCR, and the TCRdb table lists in-frame clones only, not all of them. The sample yields 33,000 or so clones, around 97% seen once. The material was unsorted PBMCs, obtained 7.6 years after starting antiretroviral therapy. These receptors were collected from a man aged 30 to 45 with HIV.

The chain combines TRBV15 with TRBJ1-3; possible D gene TRBD1, 6 bases. CDR3 length: 15 amino acids. The germline V and J ends were trimmed by 1 base and 4 bases, with 11 bases remaining between them. The germline V gene encodes CDR1 LNHNV and CDR2 YYDKDF (reference sequence). The CDR3 reads CATSRGTAIGNTIYF. For the CDR3, the DNA is TGTGCCACCAGCAGAGGGACAGCCATCGGAAACACCATATATTTT. Variable domain in full (rest from reference TRBV15 and TRBJ1-3): DAMVIQNPRYQVTQFGKPVTLSCSQTLNHNVMYWYQQKSSQAPKLLFHYYDKDFNNEADTPDNFQSRRPNTSFCFLDIRSPGLGDTAMYLCATSRGTAIGNTIYFGEGSWLTVV.

CDR3 DNA: TGCGCCAGCAGTGGAATCAACAGGGGGCCTGCAGATACGCAGTATTTT. Protein: CASSGINRGPADTQYF. The genes are TRBV10-1 and TRBJ2-3; 9 positions agree with TRBD1. V dropped 4 bases and J dropped 4; count of bases not matched to a gene: 9. Per the germline V gene, CDR1 is WNHNN and CDR2 is SYGVQD (reference sequence). The CDR3 runs 16 residues.

The DNA of the CDR3 is TGTGCCATCAGCGCGGGAGTCTACGAGCAGTACTTC. It encodes CAISAGVYEQYF. The chain couples TRBV10-3 to TRBJ2-7, with 7 bases identical to TRBD2. The CDR3 sequence is 12 residues long. The J segment lost 3 bases and the V segment lost 6 bases, leaving 2 bases of the junction unmatched. The germline gives CDR1 ENHRY, CDR2 SYGVKD.

This rearrangement joins TRBV11-2 to TRBJ1-2; D is uncertain. The CDR3 length is 13 residues. Trimming pared 3 bases from V and 6 bases from J, leaving 11 bases between. Germline CDR1 reads SGHAT; CDR2 reads FQNNGV. The DNA for the CDR3 is TGTGCCAGCAGCTTTGGCCAGGAGAATGGCTACACCTTC. Protein: CASSFGQENGYTF.

The chain uses TRBV6-5 and TRBJ2-3; the D is unclear. CDR1 MNHEY and CDR2 SVGAGI come from the germline V gene. The length of the CDR3 is 13 residues. V was clipped by 6 bases and J by 0 bases, with 7 bases between them. CDR3 amino acids: CASRGTSTDTQYF. The DNA of the CDR3 is TGTGCCAGCAGAGGAACTAGCACAGATACGCAGTATTTT.

The gene calls are TRBV5-4 and TRBJ2-7, with 11 bases aligning to TRBD2. This CDR3 has 15 residues. The germline V gene encodes CDR1 SGHNT and CDR2 YYREEE (reference sequence). Trimming cost V 5 bases and J 3 bases; bases outside gene matches: 7. The CDR3 bases are TGTGCCAGCAGAGTGTGGGGGACTAGCGGCTACGAGCAGTACTTC. As protein: CASRVWGTSGYEQYF.

The chain has TRBV30 and TRBJ1-1; the D gene is possibly TRBD1 (5 bases). Trimming took 8 bases from V and 5 from J, leaving 15 bases between them. Per germline, CDR1 GTSNPN and CDR2 SVGIG (reference sequence). The CDR3 runs to 12 residues. CDR3 in DNA: TGTGCCGGCCCGGGGCCGGGGACTGAAGCTTTCTTT. This encodes CAGPGPGTEAFF.

The J gene is TRBJ2-1, the V gene TRBV4-3; 10 positions agree with TRBD2. Germline loops: CDR1 LGHNA, CDR2 YSLEER. This CDR3 has 16 amino acids. Unmatched junction bases numbered 7, after V lost 0 bases and J lost 8 bases. The CDR3 coding sequence is TGCGCCAGCAGCCAAGAATCGCCTAGCGGGAGCCATGAGCAGTTCTTC. Its protein is CASSQESPSGSHEQFF.

This clone is a singleton in its sample. The rearrangement uses TRBV4-1 and TRBJ1-4; tentative D call: TRBD1 (6 bases). CDR3 size: 21 residues. CDR1 is MGHRA, CDR2 YSYEKL, per germline. V lost 4 bases to trimming and J lost 6 bases, with 33 bases between them. CDR3 sequence reads: CASSLSLQGYREERDDEKLFF. Written as DNA, the CDR3 is TGCGCCAGCAGCCTATCACTCCAGGGTTACAGGGAGGAGAGGGATGATGAAAAACTGTTTTTT.

This rearrangement joins TRBV6-6 to TRBJ2-1, with D unclear. Trimming left V 0 bases short and J 8 bases short, with 5 bases between. Germline CDR1 reads MNHNY; CDR2 reads SVGAGI (reference sequence). This CDR3 has 12 residues. CDR3 protein: CASSYSVYEQFF. CDR3 nucleotides: TGTGCCAGCAGTTACTCGGTGTATGAGCAGTTCTTC.

The chain couples TRBV7-2 to TRBJ2-5; D tentatively reads TRBD1 or TRBD2 (5 bases each). This CDR3 is 14 amino acids long. Germline CDR1 SGHTA, CDR2 FQGNSA. V was trimmed by 4 bases and J by 2 bases, leaving 11 bases between them. CDR3 in DNA: TGTGCCAGCAGCTCCCCGGGGCATCAAGAGACCCAGTACTTC. Its translation is CASSSPGHQETQYF.

The CDR3 sequence: CATSKKGDYYNEQFF. Written as DNA, the CDR3 is TGTGCCACCAGCAAAAAGGGGGATTACTACAATGAGCAGTTCTTC. The V call is TRBV15, the J call TRBJ2-1; maybe TRBD1 (6 bases). The CDR3 contains 15 residues. The germline CDR1 and CDR2 sequences are LNHNV and YYDKDF (reference sequence). V lost 4 bases and J lost 3, with 13 bases in between.

The chain is built from TRBV9 and TRBJ2-3; no definite D call. The germline gives CDR1 SGDLS, CDR2 YYNGEE. V was shortened by 0 bases and J by 5 bases, with 10 bases between the two germline ends. The CDR3 contains 14 residues. CDR3 DNA: TGTGCCAGCAGCGTAGCTCCCCGCGGAGATACGCAGTATTTT. Amino acids: CASSVAPRGDTQYF.

The chain recombines TRBV4-3 with TRBJ2-2, with D perhaps matching TRBD2 (6 bases). Per the germline V gene, CDR1 is LGHNA and CDR2 is YSLEER. Trimming removed 8 bases at V and 2 bases at J, with 21 bases between. CDR3 size: 17 residues. CDR3 sequence: CASSVGRGTFNTGELFF. CDR3 in DNA: TGCGCCAGCTCAGTCGGACGGGGGACCTTCAACACCGGGGAGCTGTTTTTT.

The chain links TRBV6-1 to TRBJ2-2; D possibly corresponds to TRBD2 (5 bases). The CDR3 spans 14 residues. V dropped 5 bases and J dropped 7 bases, with 14 bases sitting between them. Germline V gene lookup returns CDR1 MNHNS and CDR2 SASEGT. The CDR3 DNA reads TGTGCCAGCAGTCCCCTTACCCGGGGCGGGGAGCTGTTTTTT. As protein: CASSPLTRGGELFF.

V is TRBV7-9 and J is TRBJ1-4; D gene unclear. This CDR3 contains 15 residues. Germline CDR1 reads SEHNR; CDR2 reads FQNEAQ (reference sequence). V was clipped by 7 bases and J by 4 bases, with 16 bases between them. CDR3 sequence (DNA): TGTGCCAGCACCCGGGATGCCGGGATTAATGAAAAACTGTTTTTT. Translating it yields CASTRDAGINEKLFF. The full variable domain, rest sourced from reference TRBV7-9 and TRBJ1-4, is DTGVSQNPRHKITKRGQNVTFRCDPISEHNRLYWYRQTLGQGPEFLTYFQNEAQLEKSRLLSDRFSAERPKGSFSTLEIQRTEQGDSAMYLCASTRDAGINEKLFFGSGTQLSVL.

The chain carries TRBV5-1 and TRBJ1-2; D unresolved. This CDR3 has 14 residues. V dropped 0 bases and J dropped 0 bases, with 6 bases sitting between them. Germline V lookup: CDR1 SGHRS, CDR2 YFSETQ. The CDR3 loop is CASSLEAPNYGYTF. The CDR3 coding sequence is TGCGCCAGCAGCTTGGAAGCTCCTAACTATGGCTACACCTTC.

The gene calls are TRBV2 and TRBJ1-2; perhaps TRBD1 as D (5 bases). This CDR3 spans 15 amino acids. V was clipped by 2 bases and J by 7 bases, with 17 bases between them. Germline V gives CDR1 SNHLY, CDR2 FYNNEI. Here the CDR3 DNA reads TGTGCCAGCAGTGAAAGGAGGGACTCGGTAGGTGGCTACACCTTC. Its translation: CASSERRDSVGGYTF. The full variable domain, completed using reference TRBV2 and TRBJ1-2, is EPEVTQTPSHQVTQMGQEVILRCVPISNHLYFYWYRQILGQKVEFLVSFYNNEISEKSEIFDDQFSVERPDGSNFTLKIRSTKLEDSAMYFCASSERRDSVGGYTFGSGTRLTVV.

The chain couples TRBV11-2 to TRBJ2-7, with TRBD2 identical over 8 bases. The germline gives CDR1 SGHAT, CDR2 FQNNGV. The CDR3 loop spans 15 amino acids. The ends lost 5 bases at V and 1 base at J; junction bases unmatched: 7. The CDR3 DNA is TGTGCCAGCAGCGAGGGGCGGGGGGTTTCCTACGAGCAGTACTTC. Translated: CASSEGRGVSYEQYF.

The J gene is TRBJ2-7, the V gene TRBV2; TRBD2 matches 8 bases. This CDR3 region has 15 residues. Germline lookup yields CDR1 SNHLY and CDR2 FYNNEI. V was clipped by 6 bases and J by 3 bases; unmatched bases: 10. The CDR3 protein is CASSRSGGLNYEQYF. The CDR3, as DNA: TGTGCCAGCAGCAGAAGCGGGGGCCTTAACTACGAGCAGTACTTC. The full variable domain, with the rest looked up from reference TRBV2 and TRBJ2-7, is EPEVTQTPSHQVTQMGQEVILRCVPISNHLYFYWYRQILGQKVEFLVSFYNNEISEKSEIFDDQFSVERPDGSNFTLKIRSTKLEDSAMYFCASSRSGGLNYEQYFGPGTRLTVT.

This chain links TRBV9 with TRBJ1-6; D is perhaps TRBD1 (5 bases). Germline assignment: CDR1 SGDLS and CDR2 YYNGEE. The V and J ends lost 3 bases and 7 bases respectively, with 8 bases between them. The CDR3 length is 13 residues. For the CDR3, the DNA is TGTGCCAGCAGCGCCCGACAGAATTCACCCCTCCACTTT. Protein: CASSARQNSPLHF.

This rearrangement joins TRBV7-8 to TRBJ2-5; D is unclear. The ends were cut back, 5 bases at V and 1 base at J, with 14 bases in the middle. Germline loops: CDR1 SGHVS, CDR2 FQNEAQ. This CDR3 has 15 residues. The CDR3 reads CASSKLGVLQETQYF. For the CDR3, the DNA is TGTGCCAGCAGCAAATTAGGTGTGCTCCAAGAGACCCAGTACTTC.

The V and J genes are TRBV18 and TRBJ2-3; D gene unclear. Between the trimmed V and J ends, which lost 3 bases and 5 bases, there was a span of 9 bases. Germline-derived CDR1 and CDR2 are KGHSH and LQKENI. The CDR3 extends over 13 amino acids. The CDR3 here is CASSPAGRDTQYF. The CDR3 coding sequence is TGTGCCAGCTCACCCGCCGGCAGAGATACGCAGTATTTT.

The V gene is TRBV4-1, the J gene TRBJ2-1; D unresolved. This CDR3 comprises 16 residues. The V end was cut by 0 bases, the J end by 0 bases, with 9 bases between. CDR1 and CDR2 from the germline V gene are MGHRA and YSYEKL. CDR3 region: CASSQEFGSSYNEQFF. Here the CDR3 DNA reads TGCGCCAGCAGCCAAGAATTCGGTAGCTCCTACAATGAGCAGTTCTTC.

This rearrangement joins TRBV4-1 to TRBJ2-6, with 7 bases fitting TRBD1. This CDR3 region has 16 residues. CDR1 MGHRA and CDR2 YSYEKL come from the germline V gene. J gave up 2 bases and V 3 bases, and 4 bases lay outside the gene matches. This CDR3 is CASSHPTGAGANVLTF. The CDR3, as DNA: TGCGCCAGCAGCCATCCTACAGGGGCTGGGGCCAACGTCCTGACTTTC.

This clone was seen once. The chain recombines TRBV2 with TRBJ2-2; D is unclear. The length of the CDR3 is 12 residues. Germline V gene data show CDR1 as SNHLY and CDR2 as FYNNEI. Trimming removed 11 bases at V and 1 base at J, with 8 bases between. The DNA for the CDR3 is TGTGCCCTGGTACGGAACACCGGGGAGCTGTTTTTT. Translation: CALVRNTGELFF.

This clone is a singleton in its sample. The chain is built from TRBV7-2 and TRBJ1-3, with D unclear. Trimming removed 5 bases at V and 4 bases at J, with 15 bases between. Germline CDR1 is SGHTA and CDR2 is FQGNSA. This CDR3 has 15 amino acids. CDR3: CASSAGRNSGNTIYF. Written as DNA, the CDR3 is TGTGCCAGCAGCGCCGGGAGGAACTCCGGAAACACCATATATTTT. The full variable domain, with the rest looked up from reference TRBV7-2 and TRBJ1-3, is GAGVSQSPSNKVTEKGKDVELRCDPISGHTALYWYRQSLGQGLEFLIYFQGNSAPDKSGLPSDRFSAERTGGSVSTLTIQRTQQEDSAVYLCASSAGRNSGNTIYFGEGSWLTVV.

This chain connects TRBV9 to TRBJ2-3; 8 bases are shared with TRBD2. The CDR3 has 16 amino acids. V lost 3 bases to trimming and J lost 5 bases; unmatched junction nucleotides: 11. Germline V lookup: CDR1 SGDLS, CDR2 YYNGEE. Here the CDR3 reads CASSAAGAGGGDTQYF. The CDR3 DNA follows: TGTGCCAGCAGCGCCGCGGGCGCCGGGGGGGGAGATACGCAGTATTTT.

The chain is built from TRBV2 and TRBJ2-5; D possibly corresponds to TRBD2 (6 bases). CDR1 and CDR2 from the germline V gene are SNHLY and FYNNEI. The V end lost 4 bases, the J end lost 12 bases, and 15 bases lay between the germline ends. This CDR3 has 12 residues. The DNA of the CDR3 is TGTGCCAGCAGTGGCATCCGGGACTTTGAGTACTTC. It encodes CASSGIRDFEYF.